This TCR beta chain was observed in a study of T-cell memory formation after mild COVID-19. TCRdb redid the calling of the 5' RACE reads with MiXCR, one entry per CDR3 protein. This table holds more than 350,000 distinct CDR3 sequences, about 21% found once. The CDR3 covers 16 residues. The germline V gene encodes CDR1 SEHNR and CDR2 FQNEAQ (reference sequence). With 5 bases removed from V and 4 bases from J, the gap between germline ends came to 18 bases. The sequence was collected from an adult woman who had mild COVID-19 (a few samples of this study predate the infection). Cell type and time point are not known. The V and J genes are TRBV7-9 and TRBJ1-5; weak D call: TRBD1 (6 bases). Sequenced: PBMCs or a T cell subset sorted from them (not recorded which). CDR3 sequence reads: CASSDFQGTRNQPQHF. CDR3 nucleotides: TGTGCCAGCAGCGATTTTCAGGGGACACGAAATCAGCCCCAGCATTTT.